What follows are 10 T cell receptor beta chains derived from one specimen sequenced in a study of CD8 T cells in ankylosing spondylitis. TCRdb called the 5' RACE reads again in MiXCR, with one record for every CDR3 protein. Of around 100,000 distinct CDR3 sequences detected, around 24% appear once; the ten largest clones hold approximately 13%. The sequenced sample was synovial fluid, either unsorted or a sorted T cell fraction (not recorded which). These receptors all come from a male donor with ankylosing spondylitis.

V gene TRBV12-3 or TRBV12-4 combines with J gene TRBJ2-5; possibly TRBD1 for D (5 bases). This CDR3 has 15 residues. The V end was cut by 3 bases, the J end by 1 base, with 12 bases between. The CDR3 DNA sequence: TGTGCCAGCAGTTTTAATGGGGCGGTCCAAGAGACCCAGTACTTC. Translated, it gives CASSFNGAVQETQYF.

This clonotype was seen more than once but under ten times. The chain uses TRBV28 and TRBJ2-1; 8 bases are a match to TRBD2. Per germline, CDR1 MDHEN and CDR2 SYDVKM. V shed 3 bases and J 7 bases; nucleotides not matched to a gene: 8. CDR3 length: 15 residues. This chain's CDR3 is CASSFRASGLNEQFF. CDR3 nucleotides: TGTGCCAGCAGTTTTCGGGCTAGCGGGCTGAATGAGCAGTTCTTC.

The genes are TRBV13 and TRBJ2-7, with D possibly being TRBD2 (6 bases). This CDR3 spans 14 amino acids. Germline CDR1 reads PRHDT; CDR2 reads FYEKMQ (reference sequence). Trimming pared 5 bases from V and 0 bases from J, leaving 11 bases between. The CDR3 sequence: CASSPRTNSYEQYF. Here the CDR3 DNA reads TGTGCCAGCAGCCCCAGGACTAACTCCTACGAGCAGTACTTC.

This clonotype occurred a few times. This sequence joins TRBV20-1 and TRBJ2-2, with TRBD1 matching over 8 bases. Germline loops: CDR1 DFQATT, CDR2 SNEGSKA (reference sequence). CDR3 length: 15 amino acids. Trimming at V came to 6 bases and at J to 7 bases, leaving 13 bases not matched to a gene. The CDR3 region is CSAAGGQGAVGELFF. CDR3 in DNA: TGCAGTGCCGCAGGGGGGCAGGGGGCTGTCGGGGAGCTGTTTTTT.

This clonotype was counted between two and nine times. V usage is TRBV2 and J usage is TRBJ2-1; D call uncertain. Trimming stripped 3 bases from V and 1 base from J, with 4 bases between. This CDR3 region has 13 residues. Germline V gene data show CDR1 as SNHLY and CDR2 as FYNNEI. CDR3 loop: CASSEDSYNEQFF. CDR3 DNA sequence: TGTGCCAGCAGTGAGGATTCCTACAATGAGCAGTTCTTC.

This chain joins TRBV7-2 and TRBJ2-1; D is unresolved. CDR1 is SGHTA, CDR2 FQGNSA, per germline. This CDR3 comprises 14 residues. V lost 0 bases and J lost 10, with 13 bases in between. CDR3 amino acids: CASSLAPGPGEQFF. The CDR3 DNA is TGTGCCAGCAGCTTAGCGCCGGGCCCCGGGGAGCAGTTCTTC.

V and J are TRBV20-1 and TRBJ2-7, with TRBD2 identical over 12 bases. The CDR3 is 14 residues long. Germline V gene data show CDR1 as DFQATT and CDR2 as SNEGSKA (reference sequence). This CDR3 is CNAKTSGRHHEQYV. CDR3 sequence (DNA): TGCAATGCGAAGACTAGCGGGAGACACCACGAGCAGTACGTC.

This sequence joins TRBV27 and TRBJ2-7; possible D gene TRBD1, 6 bases. Germline-derived CDR1 and CDR2 are MNHEY and SMNVEV (reference sequence). The CDR3 length is 12 residues. The ends were cut back, 11 bases at V and 4 bases at J, with 15 bases in the middle. CDR3 loop: CAWDTRMYEQYF. CDR3 coding DNA: TGTGCCTGGGACACCAGGATGTACGAGCAGTACTTC.

This clonotype was seen a few times. The chain has TRBV19 and TRBJ2-5; 9 nucleotides agree with TRBD2. V was clipped by 3 bases and J by 7 bases; unmatched bases: 12. Germline assignment: CDR1 LNHDA and CDR2 SQIVND (reference sequence). CDR3 length: 16 residues. The CDR3 loop is CASSIWSSGSWATQYF. CDR3 nucleotide sequence: TGTGCCAGTAGTATCTGGAGTAGCGGGAGTTGGGCGACCCAGTACTTC.

This clonotype showed up just a few times. The V gene is TRBV28, the J gene TRBJ2-3; TRBD2 aligns across 7 bases. The CDR3 is made up of 15 amino acids. The V gene's germline CDR1 is MDHEN and CDR2 SYDVKM. Losses at the gene ends were 1 base for V and 3 bases for J; bases not matched to a gene: 4. The CDR3, as DNA: TGTGCCAGCAGTTTATTCGTGGGACTAACAGATACGCAGTATTTT. This gives the protein CASSLFVGLTDTQYF.